A selection of T cell receptor beta chains follows, all from one sample in a study of cytomegalovirus exposure and HLA in healthy donors. Method: immunoSEQ multiplex PCR; TCRdb's copy keeps in-frame clones and lacks some. The sample consists of 65,000 to 100,000 clones, 70% to 80% of them appearing once. The sample taken for sequencing was PBMCs. The receptors come from a woman between 40 and 55 years old in good health and CMV-seropositive. The CDR3 runs from the conserved cysteine through the conserved F or W. A D gene is named only where the DNA matches it firmly. Not all rows give a size; the values are once, few, many and, for expanded clones, a class.

abundance	d_gene	len	v_gene	j_gene	CDR3aa	CDR3nt
NA	TRBD2	16	TRBV7-2	TRBJ2-7	CASSVPTSGTSYEQYF	TGTGCCAGCAGCGTACCGACTAGCGGGACCTCCTACGAGCAGTACTTC
NA	NA	15	TRBV5-1	TRBJ1-6	CASSLVQGLGSPLHF	TGCGCCAGCAGCTTGGTTCAGGGGCTGGGTTCACCCCTCCACTTT
NA	NA	16	TRBV19	TRBJ2-1	CASRRDKVTLYNEQFF	TGTGCCAGTAGGCGGGATAAGGTTACCTTATACAATGAGCAGTTCTTC
NA	TRBD1	13	TRBV13	TRBJ2-7	CASSHDRGYEQYF	TGTGCCAGCAGCCACGACAGGGGCTACGAGCAGTACTTC
NA	TRBD2	13	TRBV30	TRBJ2-1	CAWEAGGYNEQFF	TGTGCCTGGGAGGCGGGGGGCTACAATGAGCAGTTCTTC
NA	NA	15	TRBV19	TRBJ2-7	CASSMSAGLIYEQYF	TGTGCCAGTAGTATGTCTGCAGGGTTAATCTACGAGCAGTACTTC
NA	NA	13	TRBV19	TRBJ1-2	CASRRDTARGYTF	TGTGCCAGTAGGCGAGACACGGCACGGGGCTACACCTTC
NA	TRBD1	16	TRBV5-1	TRBJ2-3	CASRGQGARSTDTQYF	TGCGCCAGCAGGGGACAGGGGGCGAGATCGACAGATACGCAGTATTTT
NA	TRBD2	20	TRBV19	TRBJ2-2	CASRGAGTSGGAANTGELFF	TGTGCCAGTAGGGGGGCCGGGACTAGCGGGGGGGCAGCGAACACCGGGGAGCTGTTTTTT
few	NA	11	TRBV28	TRBJ1-6	CASRNSSPLHF	TGTGCCAGCAGAAACAGCTCACCCCTCCACTTT
NA	NA	15	TRBV28	TRBJ1-5	CASTGVRGGNQPQHF	TGTGCCAGCACCGGGGTACGTGGGGGCAATCAGCCCCAGCATTTT
few	TRBD1	15	TRBV5-5	TRBJ2-6	CASSQGVGGSDVLTF	TGTGCCAGCAGCCAGGGGGTGGGTGGAAGTGACGTCCTGACTTTC
few	NA	12	TRBV11-2	TRBJ2-7	CASSQPVDEQYF	TGTGCCAGCAGCCAACCCGTAGACGAGCAGTACTTC
NA	TRBD2	14	TRBV6-5	TRBJ2-7	CASTRTSGGYEQYF	TGTGCCAGCACCCGGACTAGCGGGGGGTACGAGCAGTACTTC
NA	TRBD2	15	TRBV7-2	TRBJ2-3	CASTSGSKIRDTQYF	TGTGCCAGCACAAGCGGGAGCAAGATACGAGATACGCAGTATTTT
NA	NA	16	TRBV27	TRBJ1-5	CASSHSQGTRNQPQHF	TGTGCCAGCAGTCATTCCCAGGGGACCCGCAATCAGCCCCAGCATTTT
NA	TRBD2	15	TRBV7-9	TRBJ2-1	CASSPQLAGDYEQFF	TGTGCCAGCAGCCCACAACTAGCGGGAGACTATGAGCAGTTCTTC
NA	TRBD1	11	TRBV2	TRBJ2-7	CASSTPGQAFF	TGTGCCAGCAGTACCCCGGGACAGGCCTTTTTC
NA	NA	14	TRBV5-1	TRBJ2-7	CASSLAHGSYEQYF	TGCGCCAGCAGCTTGGCCCACGGCTCCTACGAGCAGTACTTC
NA	NA	15	TRBV27	TRBJ2-5	CASSSPRQAGETQYF	TGTGCCAGCAGTTCCCCAAGACAGGCTGGAGAGACCCAGTACTTC
NA	NA	14	TRBV7-3	TRBJ2-1	CASSNPGEYNEQFF	TGTGCCAGCAGCAACCCGGGAGAATACAATGAGCAGTTCTTC